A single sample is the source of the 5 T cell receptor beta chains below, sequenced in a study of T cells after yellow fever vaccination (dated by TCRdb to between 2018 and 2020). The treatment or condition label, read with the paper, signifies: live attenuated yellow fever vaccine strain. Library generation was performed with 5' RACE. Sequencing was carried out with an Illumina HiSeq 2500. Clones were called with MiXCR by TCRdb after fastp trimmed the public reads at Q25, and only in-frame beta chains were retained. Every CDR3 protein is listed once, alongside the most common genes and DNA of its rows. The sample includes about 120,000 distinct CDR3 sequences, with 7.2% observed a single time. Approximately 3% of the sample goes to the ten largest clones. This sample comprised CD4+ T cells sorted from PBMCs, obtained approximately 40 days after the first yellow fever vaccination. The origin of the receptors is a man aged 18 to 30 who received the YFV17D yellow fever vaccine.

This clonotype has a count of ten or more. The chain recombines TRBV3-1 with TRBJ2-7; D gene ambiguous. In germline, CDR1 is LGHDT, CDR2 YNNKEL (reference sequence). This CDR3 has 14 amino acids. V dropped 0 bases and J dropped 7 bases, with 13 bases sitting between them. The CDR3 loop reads CASSQDRGTAEQYF. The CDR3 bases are TGTGCCAGCAGCCAAGATCGTGGCACAGCGGAGCAGTACTTC.

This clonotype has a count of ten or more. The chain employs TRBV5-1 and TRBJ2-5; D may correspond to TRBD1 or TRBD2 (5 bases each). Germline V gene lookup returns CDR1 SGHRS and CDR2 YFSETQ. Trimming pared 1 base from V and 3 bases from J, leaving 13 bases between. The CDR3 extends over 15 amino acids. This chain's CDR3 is CASSLTGTPKETQYF. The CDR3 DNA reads TGCGCCAGCAGCTTGACCGGGACCCCGAAAGAGACCCAGTACTTC. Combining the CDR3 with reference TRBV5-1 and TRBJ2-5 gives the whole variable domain KAGVTQTPRYLIKTRGQQVTLSCSPISGHRSVSWYQQTPGQGLQFLFEYFSETQRNKGNFPGRFSGRQFSNSRSEMNVSTLELGDSALYLCASSLTGTPKETQYFGPGTRLLVL.

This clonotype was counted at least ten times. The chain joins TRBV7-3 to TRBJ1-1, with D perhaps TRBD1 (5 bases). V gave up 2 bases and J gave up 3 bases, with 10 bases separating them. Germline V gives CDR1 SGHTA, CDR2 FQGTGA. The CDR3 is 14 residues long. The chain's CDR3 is CASSLLGEDTEAFF. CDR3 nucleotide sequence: TGTGCCAGCAGCTTACTGGGGGAGGACACTGAAGCTTTCTTT.

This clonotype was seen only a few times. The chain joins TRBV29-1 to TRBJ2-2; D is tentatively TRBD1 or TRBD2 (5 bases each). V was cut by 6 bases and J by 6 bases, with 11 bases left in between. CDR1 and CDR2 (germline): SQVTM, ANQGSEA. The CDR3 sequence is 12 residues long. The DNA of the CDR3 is TGCAGCGTGGAGGTGACAGCCGGGGAGCTGTTTTTT. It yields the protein CSVEVTAGELFF.

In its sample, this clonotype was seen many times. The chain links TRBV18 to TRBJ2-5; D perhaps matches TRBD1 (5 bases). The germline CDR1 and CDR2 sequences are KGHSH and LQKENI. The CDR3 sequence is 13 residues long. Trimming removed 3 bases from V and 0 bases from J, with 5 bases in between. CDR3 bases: TGTGCCAGCTCACCCAGGGACCAAGAGACCCAGTACTTC. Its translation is CASSPRDQETQYF. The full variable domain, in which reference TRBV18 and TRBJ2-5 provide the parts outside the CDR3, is NAGVMQNPRHLVRRRGQEARLRCSPMKGHSHVYWYRQLPEEGLKFMVYLQKENIIDESGMPKERFSAEFPKEGPSILRIQQVVRGDSAAYFCASSPRDQETQYFGPGTRLLVL.